The rows below give T cell receptor beta chains drawn from one sample of a study of cytomegalovirus exposure and HLA in healthy donors. Sequenced by immunoSEQ multiplex PCR; TCRdb stores in-frame clones only, minus some. Of about 340,000 clones detected, 70% to 90% appear once; the ten largest clones hold around 0.8%. The sample consisted of PBMCs. The receptors come from a woman between 18 and 30 years old in good health and CMV-seronegative. Both conserved end residues are part of each CDR3. Each record gives: V gene, clone size, D gene, J gene, CDR3 length, CDR3 protein, CDR3 DNA. D genes are given only for firm matches. Only some rows state a clone size, as once, few, many or a class for expanded clones.

v_gene: TRBV19
abundance: -
d_gene: TRBD1
j_gene: TRBJ2-1
len: 14
CDR3aa: CASSILTGENEQFF
CDR3nt: TGTGCCAGTAGTATCCTGACAGGGGAAAATGAGCAGTTCTTC

v_gene: TRBV15
abundance: once
d_gene: TRBD2
j_gene: TRBJ2-7
len: 16
CDR3aa: CATSRDGGTSLNEQYF
CDR3nt: TGTGCCACCAGCAGAGATGGGGGGACTAGCCTAAACGAGCAGTACTTC

v_gene: TRBV6-5
abundance: -
d_gene: -
j_gene: TRBJ2-7
len: 14
CDR3aa: CASSSNPETVRQYF
CDR3nt: TGTGCCAGCAGCTCAAACCCCGAAACAGTTAGGCAGTACTTC

v_gene: TRBV6-6
abundance: -
d_gene: -
j_gene: TRBJ2-7
len: 13
CDR3aa: CASSSQTRYEQYF
CDR3nt: TGTGCCAGCAGTTCCCAGACACGCTACGAGCAGTACTTC

v_gene: TRBV5-6
abundance: -
d_gene: TRBD2
j_gene: TRBJ2-7
len: 15
CDR3aa: CASSLGLAGGREQYF
CDR3nt: TGTGCCAGCAGCCTGGGACTAGCGGGAGGGCGCGAGCAGTACTTC

v_gene: TRBV2
abundance: -
d_gene: -
j_gene: TRBJ2-7
len: 14
CDR3aa: CASSVVDTPYEQYF
CDR3nt: TGTGCCAGCAGTGTTGTGGACACTCCCTACGAGCAGTACTTC

v_gene: TRBV29-1
abundance: -
d_gene: -
j_gene: TRBJ2-1
len: 14
CDR3aa: CSALHRVPNNEQFF
CDR3nt: TGCAGCGCTCTCCACAGGGTACCCAATAATGAGCAGTTCTTC

v_gene: TRBV6-1
abundance: -
d_gene: -
j_gene: TRBJ1-5
len: 15
CDR3aa: CASSGLRNSNQPQHF
CDR3nt: TGTGCCAGCAGTGGGTTGAGGAATAGCAATCAGCCCCAGCATTTT

v_gene: TRBV7-5
abundance: -
d_gene: -
j_gene: TRBJ2-7
len: 14
CDR3aa: CVRSLHGGPYEQYF
CDR3nt: TGTGTCAGAAGCTTACACGGGGGGCCCTACGAGCAGTACTTC

v_gene: TRBV29-1
abundance: -
d_gene: -
j_gene: TRBJ2-7
len: 12
CDR3aa: CSVEGQSYEQYF
CDR3nt: TGCAGCGTTGAAGGACAGTCCTACGAGCAGTACTTC

v_gene: TRBV6-6
abundance: -
d_gene: -
j_gene: TRBJ1-5
len: 13
CDR3aa: CASSQGVSQPQHF
CDR3nt: TGTGCCAGCAGTCAAGGGGTCAGCCAGCCCCAGCATTTT

v_gene: TRBV6-1
abundance: -
d_gene: -
j_gene: TRBJ1-4
len: 14
CDR3aa: CASESGTTNEKLFF
CDR3nt: TGTGCCAGCGAATCAGGAACAACTAATGAAAAACTGTTTTTT

v_gene: TRBV25-1
abundance: -
d_gene: -
j_gene: TRBJ2-3
len: 14
CDR3aa: CASRGKISTDTQYF
CDR3nt: TGTGCCAGCAGGGGCAAAATTTCCACAGATACGCAGTATTTT

v_gene: TRBV27
abundance: -
d_gene: -
j_gene: TRBJ2-2
len: 14
CDR3aa: CASARDGNTGELFF
CDR3nt: TGTGCCAGCGCGCGGGACGGCAACACCGGGGAGCTGTTTTTT

v_gene: TRBV18
abundance: -
d_gene: -
j_gene: TRBJ1-1
len: 16
CDR3aa: CASSPREGQQNTEAFF
CDR3nt: TGTGCCAGCTCACCACGGGAAGGACAGCAGAACACTGAAGCTTTCTTT

v_gene: TRBV27
abundance: -
d_gene: TRBD1
j_gene: TRBJ2-2
len: 15
CDR3aa: CASSLNRGRTGELFF
CDR3nt: TGTGCCAGCAGTTTAAACAGGGGGCGAACCGGGGAGCTGTTTTTT

v_gene: TRBV5-1
abundance: -
d_gene: -
j_gene: TRBJ2-3
len: 12
CDR3aa: CASSELGLEQYF
CDR3nt: TGCGCCAGCAGCGAACTAGGGCTTGAGCAGTATTTT

v_gene: TRBV18
abundance: -
d_gene: TRBD1
j_gene: TRBJ1-5
len: 15
CDR3aa: CASSRTGSGNQPQHF
CDR3nt: TGTGCCAGCTCACGGACAGGGTCGGGCAATCAGCCCCAGCATTTT

v_gene: TRBV6-5
abundance: -
d_gene: TRBD1
j_gene: TRBJ1-5
len: 15
CDR3aa: CASSYSGQTNQPQHF
CDR3nt: TGTGCCAGCAGTTACTCGGGACAGACCAATCAGCCCCAGCATTTT

v_gene: TRBV9
abundance: -
d_gene: -
j_gene: TRBJ2-1
len: 13
CDR3aa: CASSVGLAGEQFF
CDR3nt: TGTGCCAGCAGCGTAGGACTTGCGGGAGAGCAGTTCTTC

v_gene: TRBV7-3
abundance: -
d_gene: TRBD2
j_gene: TRBJ2-3
len: 16
CDR3aa: CASSEGLAGGTDTQYF
CDR3nt: TGTGCCAGCAGCGAGGGACTAGCGGGTGGCACAGATACGCAGTATTTT

v_gene: TRBV7-8
abundance: -
d_gene: TRBD1
j_gene: TRBJ2-1
len: 15
CDR3aa: CASSFAGGMSNEQFF
CDR3nt: TGTGCCAGCAGCTTTGCAGGGGGTATGAGCAATGAGCAGTTCTTC

v_gene: TRBV4-3
abundance: -
d_gene: TRBD1
j_gene: TRBJ2-3
len: 17
CDR3aa: CASSQVLGQGAADTQYF
CDR3nt: TGCGCCAGCAGCCAAGTATTGGGACAGGGGGCTGCAGATACGCAGTATTTT

v_gene: TRBV2
abundance: -
d_gene: TRBD1
j_gene: TRBJ2-7
len: 14
CDR3aa: CASSEGDRTYEQYF
CDR3nt: TGTGCCAGCAGTGAGGGGGACAGAACCTACGAGCAGTACTTC

v_gene: TRBV7-3
abundance: -
d_gene: TRBD1
j_gene: TRBJ2-2
len: 16
CDR3aa: CASSLRGTGNTGELFF
CDR3nt: TGTGCCAGCAGCTTAAGAGGGACAGGGAACACCGGGGAGCTGTTTTTT

v_gene: TRBV18
abundance: -
d_gene: -
j_gene: TRBJ1-5
len: 19
CDR3aa: CASSPPGQGTGIDNQPQHF
CDR3nt: TGTGCCAGCTCACCACCGGGCCAGGGTACAGGTATAGACAATCAGCCCCAGCATTTT

v_gene: TRBV30
abundance: -
d_gene: -
j_gene: TRBJ1-2
len: 12
CDR3aa: CAWSVRGSGYTF
CDR3nt: TGTGCCTGGAGTGTAAGAGGCAGCGGCTACACCTTC

v_gene: TRBV5-8
abundance: -
d_gene: TRBD1
j_gene: TRBJ2-7
len: 15
CDR3aa: CASSLRRDSSYEQYF
CDR3nt: TGTGCCAGCAGCTTACGCCGGGACAGCTCCTACGAGCAGTACTTC

v_gene: TRBV15
abundance: -
d_gene: TRBD2
j_gene: TRBJ2-7
len: 15
CDR3aa: CATSRDPGLAGEQYF
CDR3nt: TGTGCCACCAGCAGAGATCCGGGACTAGCGGGTGAGCAGTACTTC

v_gene: TRBV11-2
abundance: few
d_gene: -
j_gene: TRBJ2-7
len: 12
CDR3aa: CASSSPIYEQYF
CDR3nt: TGTGCCAGCAGCTCCCCCATCTACGAGCAGTACTTC

v_gene: TRBV7-2
abundance: few
d_gene: TRBD1
j_gene: TRBJ1-5
len: 15
CDR3aa: CASRATGAANQPQHF
CDR3nt: TGTGCCAGCAGAGCTACAGGGGCCGCCAATCAGCCCCAGCATTTT